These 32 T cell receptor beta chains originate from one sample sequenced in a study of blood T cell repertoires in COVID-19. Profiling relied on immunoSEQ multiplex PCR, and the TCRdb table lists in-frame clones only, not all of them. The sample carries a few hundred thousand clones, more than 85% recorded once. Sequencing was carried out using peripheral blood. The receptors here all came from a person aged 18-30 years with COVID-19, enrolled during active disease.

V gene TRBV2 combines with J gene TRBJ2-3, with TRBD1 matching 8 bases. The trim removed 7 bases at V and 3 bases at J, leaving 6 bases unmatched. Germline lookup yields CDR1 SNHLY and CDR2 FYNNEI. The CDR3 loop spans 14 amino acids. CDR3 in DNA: TGTGCCAGCATTCCCAGGGGGCTGACAGATACGCAGTATTTT. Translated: CASIPRGLTDTQYF.

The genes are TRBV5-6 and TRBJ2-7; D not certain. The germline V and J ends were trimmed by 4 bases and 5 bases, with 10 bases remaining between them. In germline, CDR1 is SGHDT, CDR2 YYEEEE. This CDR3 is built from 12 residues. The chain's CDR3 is CASSRGDDEQYF. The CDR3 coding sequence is TGTGCCAGCAGCCGCGGAGACGACGAGCAGTACTTC.

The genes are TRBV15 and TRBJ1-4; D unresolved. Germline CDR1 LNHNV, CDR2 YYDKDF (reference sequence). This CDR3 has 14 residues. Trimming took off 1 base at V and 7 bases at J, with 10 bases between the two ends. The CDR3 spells CATSRGGRGEKLFF. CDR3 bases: TGTGCCACCAGCAGAGGCGGGCGCGGTGAAAAACTGTTTTTT.

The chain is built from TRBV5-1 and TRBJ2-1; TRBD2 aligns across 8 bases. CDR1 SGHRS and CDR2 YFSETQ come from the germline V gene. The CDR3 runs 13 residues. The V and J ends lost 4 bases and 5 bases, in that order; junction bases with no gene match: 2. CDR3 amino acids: CASSPGGDNEQFF. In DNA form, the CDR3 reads TGCGCCAGCAGCCCCGGGGGGGACAATGAGCAGTTCTTC. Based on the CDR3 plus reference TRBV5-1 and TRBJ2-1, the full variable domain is KAGVTQTPRYLIKTRGQQVTLSCSPISGHRSVSWYQQTPGQGLQFLFEYFSETQRNKGNFPGRFSGRQFSNSRSEMNVSTLELGDSALYLCASSPGGDNEQFFGPGTRLTVL.

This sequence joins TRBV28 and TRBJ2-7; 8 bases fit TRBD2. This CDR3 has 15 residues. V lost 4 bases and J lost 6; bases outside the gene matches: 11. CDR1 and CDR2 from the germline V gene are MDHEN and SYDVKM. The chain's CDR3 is CASSSSGASGLEQYF. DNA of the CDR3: TGTGCCAGCAGTTCCTCCGGAGCTAGCGGGCTCGAGCAGTACTTC.

This CDR3 is CASSSLAVTNEQFF. In nucleotides, the CDR3 is TGTGCCAGCAGCTCGTTAGCGGTGACGAATGAGCAGTTCTTC. V usage is TRBV7-7 and J usage is TRBJ2-1; a weak D match, TRBD2 (6 bases). Germline-derived CDR1 and CDR2 are SSHAT and FNYEAQ (reference sequence). This CDR3 has 14 residues. V gave up 4 bases and J gave up 7 bases, with 14 bases separating them.

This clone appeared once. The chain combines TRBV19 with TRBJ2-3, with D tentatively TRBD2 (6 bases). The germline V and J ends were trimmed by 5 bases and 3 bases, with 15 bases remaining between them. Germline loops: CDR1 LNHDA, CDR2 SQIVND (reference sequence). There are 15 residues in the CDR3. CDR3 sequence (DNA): TGTGCCAGTAGTTTCTCTCCGGCGGGGACAGATACGCAGTATTTT. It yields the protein CASSFSPAGTDTQYF.

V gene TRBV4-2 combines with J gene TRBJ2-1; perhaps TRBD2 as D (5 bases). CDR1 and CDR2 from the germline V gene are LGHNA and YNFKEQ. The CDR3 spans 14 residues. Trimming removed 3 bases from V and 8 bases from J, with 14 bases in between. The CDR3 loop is CASSQDSGSDEQFF. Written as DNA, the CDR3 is TGTGCCAGCAGCCAGGACTCTGGCAGCGATGAGCAGTTCTTC.

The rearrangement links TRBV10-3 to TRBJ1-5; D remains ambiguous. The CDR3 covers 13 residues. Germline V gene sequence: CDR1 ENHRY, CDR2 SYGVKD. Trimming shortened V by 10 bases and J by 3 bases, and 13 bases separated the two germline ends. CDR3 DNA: TGTGCCAGCCGAGGAGGGAACAATCAGCCCCAGCATTTT. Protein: CASRGGNNQPQHF.

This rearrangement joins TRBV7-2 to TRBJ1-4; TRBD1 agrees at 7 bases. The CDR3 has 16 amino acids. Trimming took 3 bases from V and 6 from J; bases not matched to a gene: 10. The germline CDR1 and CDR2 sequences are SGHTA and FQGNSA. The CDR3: CASSFNPGQGDEKLFF. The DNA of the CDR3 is TGTGCCAGCAGCTTCAATCCGGGGCAGGGGGATGAAAAACTGTTTTTT.

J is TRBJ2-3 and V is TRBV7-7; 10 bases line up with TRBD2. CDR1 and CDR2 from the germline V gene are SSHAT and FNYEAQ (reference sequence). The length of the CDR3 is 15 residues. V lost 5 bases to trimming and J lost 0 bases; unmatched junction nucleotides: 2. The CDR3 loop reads CASSPSGSSTDTQYF. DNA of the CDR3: TGTGCCAGCAGCCCTAGCGGGAGTAGCACAGATACGCAGTATTTT.

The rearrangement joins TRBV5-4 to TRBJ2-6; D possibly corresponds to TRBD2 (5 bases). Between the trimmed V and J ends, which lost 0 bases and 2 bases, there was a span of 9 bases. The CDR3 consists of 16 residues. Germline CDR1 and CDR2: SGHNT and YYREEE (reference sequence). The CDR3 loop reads CASSLVGEAGANVLTF. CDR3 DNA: TGTGCCAGCAGCTTGGTGGGAGAGGCTGGGGCCAACGTCCTGACTTTC.

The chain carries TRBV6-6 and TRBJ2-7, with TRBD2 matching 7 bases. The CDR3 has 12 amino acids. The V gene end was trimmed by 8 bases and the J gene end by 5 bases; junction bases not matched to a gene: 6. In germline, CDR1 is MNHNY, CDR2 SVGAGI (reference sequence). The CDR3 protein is CASGGLVDEQYF. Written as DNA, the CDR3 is TGTGCCAGCGGCGGACTAGTCGACGAGCAGTACTTC.

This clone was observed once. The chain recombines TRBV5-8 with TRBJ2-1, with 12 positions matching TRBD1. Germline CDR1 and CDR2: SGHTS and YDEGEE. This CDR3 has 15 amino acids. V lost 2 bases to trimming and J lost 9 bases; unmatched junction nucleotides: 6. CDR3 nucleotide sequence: TGTGCCAGCAGCTTCGGGACAGGGGGCGTTATTGAGCAGTTCTTC. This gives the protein CASSFGTGGVIEQFF.

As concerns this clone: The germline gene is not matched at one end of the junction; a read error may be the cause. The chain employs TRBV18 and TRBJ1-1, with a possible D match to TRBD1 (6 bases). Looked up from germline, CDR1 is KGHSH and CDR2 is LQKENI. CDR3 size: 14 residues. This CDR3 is CASAPVGGATEAFF. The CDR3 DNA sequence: TGTGCCAGCGCACCGGTTGGGGGCGCCACTGAAGCTTTCTTT. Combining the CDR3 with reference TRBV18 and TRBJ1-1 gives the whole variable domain NAGVMQNPRHLVRRRGQEARLRCSPMKGHSHVYWYRQLPEEGLKFMVYLQKENIIDESGMPKERFSAEFPKEGPSILRIQQVVRGDSAAYFCASAPVGGATEAFFGQGTRLTVV.

CDR3 protein: CASSPTEGYEKLFF. The CDR3 region has the DNA TGTGCCAGCAGCCCGACGGAGGGGTATGAAAAACTGTTTTTT. V and J are TRBV7-9 and TRBJ1-4, with a weak D call TRBD1 (5 bases). Germline lookup yields CDR1 SEHNR and CDR2 FQNEAQ (reference sequence). Deletions cut 5 bases from V and 6 bases from J, with 13 bases between. CDR3 length equals 14 residues.

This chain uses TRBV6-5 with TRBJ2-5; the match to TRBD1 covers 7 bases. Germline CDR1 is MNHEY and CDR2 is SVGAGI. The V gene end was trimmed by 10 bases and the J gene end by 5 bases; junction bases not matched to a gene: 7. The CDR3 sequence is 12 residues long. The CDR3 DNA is TGTGCCACTCTAGGGGGCGGGGAGACCCAGTACTTC. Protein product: CATLGGGETQYF.

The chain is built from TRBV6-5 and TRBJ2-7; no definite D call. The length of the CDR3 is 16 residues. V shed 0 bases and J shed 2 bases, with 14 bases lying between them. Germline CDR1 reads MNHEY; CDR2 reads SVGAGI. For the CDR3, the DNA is TGTGCCAGCAGTTACTCGATGCCGCTTGGCCCCTACGAGCAGTACTTC. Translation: CASSYSMPLGPYEQYF.

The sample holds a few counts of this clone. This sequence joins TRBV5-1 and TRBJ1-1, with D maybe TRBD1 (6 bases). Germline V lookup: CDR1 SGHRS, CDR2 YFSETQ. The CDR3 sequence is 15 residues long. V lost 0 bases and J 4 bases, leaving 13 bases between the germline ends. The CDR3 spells CASSLAGGVSTEAFF. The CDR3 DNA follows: TGCGCCAGCAGCTTGGCGGGGGGCGTGAGCACTGAAGCTTTCTTT.

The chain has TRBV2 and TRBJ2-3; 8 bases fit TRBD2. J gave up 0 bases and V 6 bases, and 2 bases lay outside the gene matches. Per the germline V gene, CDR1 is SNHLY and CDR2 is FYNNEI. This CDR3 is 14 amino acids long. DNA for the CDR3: TGTGCCAGCAGACTAGCGGAGAGCACAGATACGCAGTATTTT. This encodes CASRLAESTDTQYF.

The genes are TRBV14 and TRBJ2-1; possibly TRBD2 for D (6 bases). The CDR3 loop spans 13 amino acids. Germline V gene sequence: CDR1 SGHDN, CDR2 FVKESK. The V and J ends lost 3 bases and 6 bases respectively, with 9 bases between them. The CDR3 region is CASSQTSTNEQFF. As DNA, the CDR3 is TGTGCCAGCAGCCAGACTAGTACCAATGAGCAGTTCTTC.

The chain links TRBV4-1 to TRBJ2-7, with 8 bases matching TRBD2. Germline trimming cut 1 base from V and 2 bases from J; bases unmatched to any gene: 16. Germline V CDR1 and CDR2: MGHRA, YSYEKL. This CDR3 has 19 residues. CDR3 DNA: TGCGCCAGCAGCCAAGTTTGGGGCGGCGGGGGCGGGGGGCCCTACGAGCAGTACTTC. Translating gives CASSQVWGGGGGGPYEQYF.

CDR3 bases: TGTGCCAGCAGTTACTCATTAGCCCACAATGAGCAGTTCTTC. The encoded protein is CASSYSLAHNEQFF. The chain combines TRBV6-5 with TRBJ2-1, with D uncertain. Germline V gene lookup returns CDR1 MNHEY and CDR2 SVGAGI. The CDR3 length is 14 residues. Trimming stripped 0 bases from V and 5 bases from J, with 8 bases between.

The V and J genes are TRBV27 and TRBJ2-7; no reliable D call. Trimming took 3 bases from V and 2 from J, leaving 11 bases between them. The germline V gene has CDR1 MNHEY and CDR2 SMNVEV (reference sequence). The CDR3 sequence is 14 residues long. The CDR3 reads CASSLFGTAYEQYF. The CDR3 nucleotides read TGTGCCAGCAGTTTGTTTGGCACCGCCTACGAGCAGTACTTC.

The chain's CDR3 is CASIIGVTGEAFF. CDR3 bases: TGTGCCAGCATAATAGGGGTAACAGGGGAAGCTTTCTTT. This sequence joins TRBV28 and TRBJ1-1, with D perhaps matching TRBD1 (6 bases). The V end was cut by 7 bases, the J end by 8 bases, with 17 bases between. Germline V CDR1 and CDR2: MDHEN, SYDVKM. This CDR3 has 13 amino acids.

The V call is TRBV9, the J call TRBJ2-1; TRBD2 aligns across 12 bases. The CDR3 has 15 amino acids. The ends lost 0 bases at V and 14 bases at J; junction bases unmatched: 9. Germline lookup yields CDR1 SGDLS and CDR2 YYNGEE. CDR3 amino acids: CASSVAGLAGGPEFF. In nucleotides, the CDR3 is TGTGCCAGCAGCGTAGCTGGGCTAGCGGGAGGGCCAGAGTTCTTC.

CDR3 nucleotide sequence: TGTGCCAGCACCCTGGGGGCAAACTCACCCCTCCACTTT. Amino acid sequence: CASTLGANSPLHF. The V and J genes are TRBV3-1 (or the pseudogene TRBV3-2) and TRBJ1-6; TRBD1 might be the D (6 bases). This CDR3 contains 13 residues. Germline values: CDR1 LGHDT, CDR2 YNNKEL (reference sequence). Trimming took off 7 bases at V and 10 bases at J, with 14 bases between the two ends.

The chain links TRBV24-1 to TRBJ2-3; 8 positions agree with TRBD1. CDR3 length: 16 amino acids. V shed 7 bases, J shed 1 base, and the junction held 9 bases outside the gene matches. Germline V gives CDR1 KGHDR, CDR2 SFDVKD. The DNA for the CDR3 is TGTGCCACCAGCCCAATTTCGGGACAGGGCACAGATACGCAGTATTTT. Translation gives CATSPISGQGTDTQYF.

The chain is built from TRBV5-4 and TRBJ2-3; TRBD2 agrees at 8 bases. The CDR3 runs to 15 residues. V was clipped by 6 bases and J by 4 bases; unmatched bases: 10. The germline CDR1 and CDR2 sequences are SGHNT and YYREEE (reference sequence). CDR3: CASTPSAGEADTQYF. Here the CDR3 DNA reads TGTGCCAGCACGCCCTCAGCGGGAGAGGCAGATACGCAGTATTTT.

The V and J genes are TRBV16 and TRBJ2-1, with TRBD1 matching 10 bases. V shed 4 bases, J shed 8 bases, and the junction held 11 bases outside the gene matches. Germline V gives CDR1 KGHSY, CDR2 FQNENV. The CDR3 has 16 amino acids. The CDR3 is CASSPRPGTGEDEQFF. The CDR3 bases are TGTGCCAGCAGCCCCCGTCCCGGGACAGGGGAGGATGAGCAGTTCTTC.

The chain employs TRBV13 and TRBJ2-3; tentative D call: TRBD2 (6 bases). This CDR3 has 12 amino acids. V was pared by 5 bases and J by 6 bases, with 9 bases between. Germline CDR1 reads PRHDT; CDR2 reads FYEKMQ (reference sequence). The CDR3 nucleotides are TGTGCCAGCAGCGCCCTAGCGGATACGCAGTATTTT. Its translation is CASSALADTQYF.

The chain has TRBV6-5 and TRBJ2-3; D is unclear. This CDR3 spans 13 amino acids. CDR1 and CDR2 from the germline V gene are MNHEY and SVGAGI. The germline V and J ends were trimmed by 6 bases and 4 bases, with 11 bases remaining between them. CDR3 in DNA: TGTGCCAGCAGCCACGGCCTAGCAGATACGCAGTATTTT. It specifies CASSHGLADTQYF.